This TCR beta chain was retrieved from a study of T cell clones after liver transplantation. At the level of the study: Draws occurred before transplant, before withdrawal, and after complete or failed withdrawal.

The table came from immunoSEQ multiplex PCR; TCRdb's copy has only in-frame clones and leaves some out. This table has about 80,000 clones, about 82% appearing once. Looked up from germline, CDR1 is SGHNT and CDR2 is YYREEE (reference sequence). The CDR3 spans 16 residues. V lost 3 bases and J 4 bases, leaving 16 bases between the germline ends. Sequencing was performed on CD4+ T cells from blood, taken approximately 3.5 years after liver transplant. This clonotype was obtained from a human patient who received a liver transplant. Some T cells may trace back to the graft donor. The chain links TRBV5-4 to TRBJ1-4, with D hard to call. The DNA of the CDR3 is TGTGCCAGCAGCTCGGCAACTTCTACAGTTAATGAAAAACTGTTTTTT. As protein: CASSSATSTVNEKLFF.